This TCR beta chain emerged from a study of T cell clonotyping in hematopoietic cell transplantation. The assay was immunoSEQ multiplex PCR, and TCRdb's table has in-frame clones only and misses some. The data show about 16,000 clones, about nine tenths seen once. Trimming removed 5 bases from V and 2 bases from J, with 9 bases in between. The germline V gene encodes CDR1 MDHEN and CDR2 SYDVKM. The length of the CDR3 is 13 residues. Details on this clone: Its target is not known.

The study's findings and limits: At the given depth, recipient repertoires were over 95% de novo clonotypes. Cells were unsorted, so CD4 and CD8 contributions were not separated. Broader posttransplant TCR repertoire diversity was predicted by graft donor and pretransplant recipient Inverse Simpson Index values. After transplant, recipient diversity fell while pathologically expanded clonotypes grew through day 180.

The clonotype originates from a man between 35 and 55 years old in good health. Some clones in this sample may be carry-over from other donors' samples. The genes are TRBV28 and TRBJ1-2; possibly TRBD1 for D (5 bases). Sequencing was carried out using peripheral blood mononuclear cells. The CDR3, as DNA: TGTGCCAGCAGTGACCAGGGAAACTATGGCTACACCTTC. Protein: CASSDQGNYGYTF.